Reported below is one TCR beta chain. The target antigen is unknown. This sample stems from a study of cytomegalovirus exposure and HLA in healthy donors. Broader study findings: A later analysis linked a missense DCLRE1C variant to TCR beta V- and J-gene trimming. Among the sequence variants, a highly shared cluster was likely an artifact of sequencing. Researchers reported that a few CMV-associated chains were confirmed in vitro as CMV antigen-specific.

A multiplex PCR was run with 60 Vbeta primers and 13 Jbeta primers. Profiled with immunoSEQ multiplex PCR; TCRdb holds only in-frame clones, not every one. The sample carries around 72,000 clones, approximately 70% recorded once. This CDR3 contains 13 residues. V lost 3 bases to trimming and J lost 7 bases; unmatched junction nucleotides: 4. Per the germline V gene, CDR1 is LGHNA and CDR2 is YSLEER. Sequenced material: PBMCs. The TCR originated in a middle-aged man in good health and CMV-seropositive. This chain links TRBV4-3 with TRBJ2-5; TRBD2 agrees at 8 bases. This CDR3 is CASSQTSVGTQYF. DNA of the CDR3: TGCGCCAGCAGCCAGACTAGCGTGGGGACCCAGTACTTC.